Each of the 6 T cell receptor beta chains below was sequenced from the same sample in a study of blood T cell repertoires in COVID-19. Data came from immunoSEQ multiplex PCR; TCRdb stores just in-frame clones and leaves some out. The profile shows 45,000 to 75,000 clones, just over 85% of them singletons. The sample comprised peripheral blood. The receptors shown here come from a man in his sixties with acute or convalescent COVID-19.

The V and J genes are TRBV7-3 and TRBJ1-3; 9 nucleotides agree with TRBD1. Germline V gene data show CDR1 as SGHTA and CDR2 as FQGTGA. V shed 5 bases and J 4 bases; nucleotides not matched to a gene: 9. The CDR3 is made up of 16 amino acids. CDR3 nucleotide sequence: TGTGCCAGCAGCGCCCAAGGGGGACAGGGCGGAAACACCATATATTTT. This encodes CASSAQGGQGGNTIYF.

The chain couples TRBV5-5 to TRBJ1-1, with unresolved D. The V end was cut by 5 bases, the J end by 2 bases, with 13 bases between. Germline-derived CDR1 and CDR2 are SGHKS and YYEKEE (reference sequence). CDR3 length: 14 amino acids. In nucleotides, the CDR3 is TGTGCCAGCAGTTTTGCCCCGGGAAACACTGAAGCTTTCTTT. This gives the protein CASSFAPGNTEAFF.

This chain links TRBV6-6 with TRBJ1-5, with a possible D match to TRBD1 (6 bases). This CDR3 is built from 16 residues. CDR1 MNHNY and CDR2 SVGAGI come from the germline V gene (reference sequence). Trimming took off 6 bases at V and 0 bases at J, with 15 bases between the two ends. CDR3 sequence: CASSLGTSYSNQPQHF. The CDR3 coding sequence is TGTGCCAGCAGCCTCGGGACAAGTTATAGCAATCAGCCCCAGCATTTT.

The rearrangement uses TRBV27 and TRBJ1-2; possibly TRBD1 for D (5 bases). The V gene's germline CDR1 is MNHEY and CDR2 SMNVEV (reference sequence). The CDR3 covers 14 residues. V was pared by 5 bases and J by 4 bases, with 14 bases between. CDR3 protein: CASSPIRGIYGYTF. CDR3 bases: TGTGCCAGCAGTCCAATACGGGGGATCTATGGCTACACCTTC.

V is TRBV4-1 and J is TRBJ2-1, with TRBD2 identical over 8 bases. Trimming took 2 bases from V and 5 from J; bases not matched to a gene: 14. Germline V lookup: CDR1 MGHRA, CDR2 YSYEKL. The CDR3 has 18 amino acids. CDR3 DNA: TGCGCCAGCAGCCAAAAACCCCTTGTAACTAGCGGAGACAATGAGCAGTTCTTC. This sequence encodes CASSQKPLVTSGDNEQFF.

The count of this clone is one. The genes are TRBV28 and TRBJ1-5, with D tentatively TRBD1 (6 bases). This CDR3 is built from 13 residues. V gave up 3 bases and J gave up 7 bases, with 10 bases separating them. Germline V gives CDR1 MDHEN, CDR2 SYDVKM. The DNA of the CDR3 is TGTGCCAGCAGTTTGATTGGGGGCCAGCCCCAGCATTTT. Its translation: CASSLIGGQPQHF.